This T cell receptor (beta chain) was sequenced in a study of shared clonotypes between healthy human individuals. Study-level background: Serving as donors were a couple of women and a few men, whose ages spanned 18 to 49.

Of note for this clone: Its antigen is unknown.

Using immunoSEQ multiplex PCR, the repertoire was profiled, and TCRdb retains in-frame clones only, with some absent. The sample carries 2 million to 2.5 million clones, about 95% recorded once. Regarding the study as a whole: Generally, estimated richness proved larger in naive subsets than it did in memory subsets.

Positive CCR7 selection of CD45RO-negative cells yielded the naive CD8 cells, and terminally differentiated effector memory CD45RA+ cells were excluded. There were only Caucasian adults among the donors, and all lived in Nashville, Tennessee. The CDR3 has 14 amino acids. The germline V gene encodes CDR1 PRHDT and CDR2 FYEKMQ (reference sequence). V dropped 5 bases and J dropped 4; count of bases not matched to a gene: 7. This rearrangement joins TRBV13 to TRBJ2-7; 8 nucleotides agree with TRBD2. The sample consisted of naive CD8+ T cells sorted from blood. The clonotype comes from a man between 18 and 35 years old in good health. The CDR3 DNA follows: TGTGCCAGCAGCAGACTACTAGCGGAGTACGAGCAGTACTTC. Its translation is CASSRLLAEYEQYF.